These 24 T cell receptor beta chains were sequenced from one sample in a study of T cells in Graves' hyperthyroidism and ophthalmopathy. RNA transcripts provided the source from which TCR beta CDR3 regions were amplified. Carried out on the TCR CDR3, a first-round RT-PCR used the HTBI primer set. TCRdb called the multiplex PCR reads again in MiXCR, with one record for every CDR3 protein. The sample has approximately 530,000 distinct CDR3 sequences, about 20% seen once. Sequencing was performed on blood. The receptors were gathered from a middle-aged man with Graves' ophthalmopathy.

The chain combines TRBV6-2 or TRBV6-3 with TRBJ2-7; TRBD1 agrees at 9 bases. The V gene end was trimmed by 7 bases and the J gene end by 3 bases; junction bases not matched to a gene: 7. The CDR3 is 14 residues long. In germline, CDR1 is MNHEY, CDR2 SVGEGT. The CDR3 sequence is CASTLTGGFYEQYF. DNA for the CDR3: TGTGCCAGCACCCTGACAGGGGGTTTCTACGAGCAGTACTTC.

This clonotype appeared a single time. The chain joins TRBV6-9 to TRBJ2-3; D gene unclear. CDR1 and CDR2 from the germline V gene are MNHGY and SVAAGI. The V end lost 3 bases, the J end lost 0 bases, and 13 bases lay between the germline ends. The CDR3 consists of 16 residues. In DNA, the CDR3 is TGTGCCAGCAGTTACTTCGTGGCCTCTAGCACAGATACGCAGTATTTT. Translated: CASSYFVASSTDTQYF.

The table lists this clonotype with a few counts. CDR3 bases: TGTGCCAGCAGCAAAAGTAGGGGGGGCAACTTTCAAGAGACCCAGTACTTC. Its protein product is CASSKSRGGNFQETQYF. This sequence joins TRBV3-1 and TRBJ2-5, with D perhaps TRBD2 (7 bases). V lost 5 bases and J lost 2, with 21 bases in between. The length of the CDR3 is 17 residues. Per germline, CDR1 LGHDT and CDR2 YNNKEL (reference sequence).

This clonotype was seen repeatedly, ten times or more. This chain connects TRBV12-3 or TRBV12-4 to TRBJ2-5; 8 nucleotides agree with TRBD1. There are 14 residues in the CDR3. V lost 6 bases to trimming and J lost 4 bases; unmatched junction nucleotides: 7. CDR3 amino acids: CASRGSGQGETQYF. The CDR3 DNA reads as TGTGCCAGCAGAGGCTCCGGACAGGGAGAGACCCAGTACTTC.

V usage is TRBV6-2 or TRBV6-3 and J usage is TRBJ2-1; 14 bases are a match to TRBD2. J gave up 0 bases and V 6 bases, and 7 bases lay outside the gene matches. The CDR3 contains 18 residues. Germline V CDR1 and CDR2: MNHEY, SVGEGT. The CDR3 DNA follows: TGTGCCAGCAGGAGGACTAGCGGGAGGCCTAGCTCCTACAATGAGCAGTTCTTC. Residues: CASRRTSGRPSSYNEQFF.

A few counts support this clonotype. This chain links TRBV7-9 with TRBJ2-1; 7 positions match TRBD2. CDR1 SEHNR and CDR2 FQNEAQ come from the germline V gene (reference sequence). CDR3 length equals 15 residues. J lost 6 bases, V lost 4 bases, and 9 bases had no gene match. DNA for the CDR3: TGTGCCAGCAGCTCAAGACTAGCAGCCGGCAATGAGCAGTTCTTC. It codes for CASSSRLAAGNEQFF.

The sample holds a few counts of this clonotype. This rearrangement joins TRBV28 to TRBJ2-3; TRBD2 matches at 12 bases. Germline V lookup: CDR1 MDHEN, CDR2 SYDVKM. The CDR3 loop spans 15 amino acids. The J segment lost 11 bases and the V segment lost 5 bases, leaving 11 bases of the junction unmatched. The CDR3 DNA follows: TGTGCCAGCAGTCAAGGACTAGCGGGGCGCCGGGGGCAGTATTTT. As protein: CASSQGLAGRRGQYF.

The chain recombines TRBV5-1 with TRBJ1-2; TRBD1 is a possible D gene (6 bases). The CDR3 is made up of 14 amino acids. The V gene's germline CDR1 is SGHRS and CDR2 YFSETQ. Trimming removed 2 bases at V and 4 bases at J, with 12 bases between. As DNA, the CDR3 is TGCGCCAGCAGCTTAGAGGGGACACTCTATGGCTACACCTTC. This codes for CASSLEGTLYGYTF.

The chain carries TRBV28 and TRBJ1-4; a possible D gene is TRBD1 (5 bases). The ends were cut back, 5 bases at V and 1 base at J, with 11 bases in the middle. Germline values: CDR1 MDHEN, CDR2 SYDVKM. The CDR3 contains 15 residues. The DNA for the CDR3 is TGTGCCAGCAGTCGCCGGGACGGAACTAATGAAAAACTGTTTTTT. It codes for CASSRRDGTNEKLFF.

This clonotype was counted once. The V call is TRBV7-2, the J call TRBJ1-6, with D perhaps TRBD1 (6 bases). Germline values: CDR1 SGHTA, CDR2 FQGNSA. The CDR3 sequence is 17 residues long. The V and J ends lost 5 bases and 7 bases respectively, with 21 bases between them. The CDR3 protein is CASSAAYRVKANSPLHF. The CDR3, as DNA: TGTGCCAGCAGCGCCGCTTACAGGGTTAAGGCGAATTCACCCCTCCACTTT.

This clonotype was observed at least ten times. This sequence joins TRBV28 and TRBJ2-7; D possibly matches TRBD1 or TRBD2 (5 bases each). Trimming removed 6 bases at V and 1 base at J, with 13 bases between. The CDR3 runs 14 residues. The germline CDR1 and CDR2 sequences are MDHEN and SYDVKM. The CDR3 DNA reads TGTGCCAGCAGGGGGGAGAAGAGGTCCTACGAGCAGTACTTC. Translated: CASRGEKRSYEQYF.

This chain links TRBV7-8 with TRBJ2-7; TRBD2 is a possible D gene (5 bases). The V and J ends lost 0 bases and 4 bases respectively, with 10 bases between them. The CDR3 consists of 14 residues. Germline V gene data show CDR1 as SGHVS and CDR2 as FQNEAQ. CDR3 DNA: TGTGCCAGCAGCTTAGCAAGGACGGGGTACGAGCAGTACTTC. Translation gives CASSLARTGYEQYF.

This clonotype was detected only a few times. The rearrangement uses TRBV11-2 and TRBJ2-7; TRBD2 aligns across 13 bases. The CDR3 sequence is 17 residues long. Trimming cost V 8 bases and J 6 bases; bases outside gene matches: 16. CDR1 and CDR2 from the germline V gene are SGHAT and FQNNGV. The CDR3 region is CASGYPPTGTSGTEQYF. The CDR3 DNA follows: TGTGCCAGCGGATACCCCCCTACCGGGACTAGCGGGACCGAGCAGTACTTC.

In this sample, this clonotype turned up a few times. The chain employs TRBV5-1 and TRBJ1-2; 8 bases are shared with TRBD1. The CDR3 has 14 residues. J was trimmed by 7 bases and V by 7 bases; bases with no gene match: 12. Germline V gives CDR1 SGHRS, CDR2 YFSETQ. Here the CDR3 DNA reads TGCGCCAGCGAGACCGGGACAGGAACTGTTGGCTACACCTTC. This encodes CASETGTGTVGYTF.

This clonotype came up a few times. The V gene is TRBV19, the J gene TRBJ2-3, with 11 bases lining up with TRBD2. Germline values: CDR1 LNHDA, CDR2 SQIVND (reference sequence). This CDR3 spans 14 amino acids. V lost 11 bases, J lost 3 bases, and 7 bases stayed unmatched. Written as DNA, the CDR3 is TGTGCCTCCTCGGGACTAGCGGTTACAGATACGCAGTATTTT. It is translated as CASSGLAVTDTQYF.

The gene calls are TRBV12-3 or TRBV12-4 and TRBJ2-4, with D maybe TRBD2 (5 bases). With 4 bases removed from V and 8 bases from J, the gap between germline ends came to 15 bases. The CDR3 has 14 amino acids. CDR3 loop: CASSSRRKFDIQYF. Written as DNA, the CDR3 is TGTGCCAGCAGTTCCCGGAGGAAATTTGACATTCAGTACTTC.

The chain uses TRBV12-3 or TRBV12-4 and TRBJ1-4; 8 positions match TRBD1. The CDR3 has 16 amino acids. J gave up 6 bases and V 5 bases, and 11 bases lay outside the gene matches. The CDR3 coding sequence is TGTGCCAGCAGTCAGTCCCGGGACAGGTTGGATGAAAAACTGTTTTTT. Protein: CASSQSRDRLDEKLFF.

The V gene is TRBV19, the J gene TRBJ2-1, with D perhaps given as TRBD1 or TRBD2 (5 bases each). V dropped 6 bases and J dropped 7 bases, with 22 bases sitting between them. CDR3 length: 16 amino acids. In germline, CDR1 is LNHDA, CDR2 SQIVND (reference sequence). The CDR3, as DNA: TGTGCCAGTAGAGCCCTAGGGGAGTCTAGCCGGAATGAGCAGTTCTTC. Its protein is CASRALGESSRNEQFF.

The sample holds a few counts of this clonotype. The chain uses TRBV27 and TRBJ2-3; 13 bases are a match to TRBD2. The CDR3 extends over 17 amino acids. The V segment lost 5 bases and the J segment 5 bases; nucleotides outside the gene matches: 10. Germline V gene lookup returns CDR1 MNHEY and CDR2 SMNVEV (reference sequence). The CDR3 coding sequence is TGTGCCAGCAGTGAGGGACTAGCGGGATTAGGGGGAGATACGCAGTATTTT. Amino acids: CASSEGLAGLGGDTQYF.

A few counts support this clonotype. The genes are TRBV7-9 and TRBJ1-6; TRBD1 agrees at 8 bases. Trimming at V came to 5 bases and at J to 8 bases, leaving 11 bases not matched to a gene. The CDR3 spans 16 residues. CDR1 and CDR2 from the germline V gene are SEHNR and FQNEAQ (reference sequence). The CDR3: CASSPPGGRGHSPLHF. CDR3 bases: TGTGCCAGCAGCCCGCCAGGGGGCAGGGGGCATTCACCCCTCCACTTT.

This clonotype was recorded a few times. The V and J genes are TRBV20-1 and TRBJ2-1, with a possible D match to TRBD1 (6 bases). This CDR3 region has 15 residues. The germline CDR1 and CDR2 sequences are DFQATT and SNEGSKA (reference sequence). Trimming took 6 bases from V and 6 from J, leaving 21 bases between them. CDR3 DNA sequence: TGCAGTGCAAACCGGGACACACCCTTCTCCAATGAGCAGTTCTTC. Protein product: CSANRDTPFSNEQFF.

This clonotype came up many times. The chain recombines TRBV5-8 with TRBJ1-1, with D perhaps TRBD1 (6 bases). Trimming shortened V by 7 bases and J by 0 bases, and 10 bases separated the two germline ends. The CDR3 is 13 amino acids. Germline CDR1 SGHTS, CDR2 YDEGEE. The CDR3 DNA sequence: TGTGCCAGCTTAGGACAGATGAACACTGAAGCTTTCTTT. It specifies CASLGQMNTEAFF. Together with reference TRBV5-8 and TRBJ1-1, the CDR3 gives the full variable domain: EAGVTQSPTHLIKTRGQQATLRCSPISGHTSVYWYQQALGLGLQFLLWYDEGEERNRGNFPPRFSGRQFPNYSSELNVNALELEDSALYLCASLGQMNTEAFFGQGTRLTVV.

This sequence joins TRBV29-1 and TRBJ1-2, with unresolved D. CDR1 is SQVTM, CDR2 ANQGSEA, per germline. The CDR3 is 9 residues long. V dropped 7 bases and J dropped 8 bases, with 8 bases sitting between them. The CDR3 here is CSEGDGYTF. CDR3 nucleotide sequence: TGCAGCGAGGGAGACGGCTACACCTTC.

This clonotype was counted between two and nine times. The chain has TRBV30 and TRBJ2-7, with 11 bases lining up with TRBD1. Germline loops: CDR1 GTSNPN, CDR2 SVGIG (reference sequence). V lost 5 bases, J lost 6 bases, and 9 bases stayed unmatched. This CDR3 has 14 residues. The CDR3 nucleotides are TGTGCCTGGTTGGGGGGGACAGGGGGTGGCGAGCAGTACTTC. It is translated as CAWLGGTGGGEQYF.